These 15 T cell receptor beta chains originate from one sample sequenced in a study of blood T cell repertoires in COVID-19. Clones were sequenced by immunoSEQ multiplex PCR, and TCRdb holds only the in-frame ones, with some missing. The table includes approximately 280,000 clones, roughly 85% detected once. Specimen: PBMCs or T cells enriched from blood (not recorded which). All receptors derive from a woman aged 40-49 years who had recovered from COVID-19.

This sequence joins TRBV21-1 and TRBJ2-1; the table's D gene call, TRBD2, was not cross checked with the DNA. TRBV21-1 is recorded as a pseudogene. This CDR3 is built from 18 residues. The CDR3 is CASSKSPNGRGPYNEQFF. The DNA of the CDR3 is TGTGCCAGCAGCAAGTCACCTAACGGGAGGGGTCCCTACAATGAGCAGTTCTTC.

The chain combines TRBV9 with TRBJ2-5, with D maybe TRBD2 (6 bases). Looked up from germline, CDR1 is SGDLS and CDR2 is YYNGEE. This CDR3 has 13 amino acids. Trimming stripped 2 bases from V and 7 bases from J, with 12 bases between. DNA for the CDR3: TGTGCCAGCAGCGTTTCGGGGACTGGGACCCAGTACTTC. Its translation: CASSVSGTGTQYF.

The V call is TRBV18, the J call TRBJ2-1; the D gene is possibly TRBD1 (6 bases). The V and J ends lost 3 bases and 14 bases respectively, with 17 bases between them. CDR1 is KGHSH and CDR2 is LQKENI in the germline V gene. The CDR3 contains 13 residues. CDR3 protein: CASSPSQADRKFF. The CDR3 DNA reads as TGTGCCAGCTCACCTTCCCAAGCGGACAGAAAGTTCTTC. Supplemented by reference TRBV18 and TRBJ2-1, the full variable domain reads NAGVMQNPRHLVRRRGQEARLRCSPMKGHSHVYWYRQLPEEGLKFMVYLQKENIIDESGMPKERFSAEFPKEGPSILRIQQVVRGDSAAYFCASSPSQADRKFFGPGTRLTVL.

CDR3 sequence (DNA): TGTGCCAGCAGGTCAGGCTTCTCCACAGATACGCAGTATTTT. Translating it yields CASRSGFSTDTQYF. The chain combines TRBV6-5 with TRBJ2-3; D is ambiguous. V was pared by 6 bases and J by 2 bases, with 12 bases between. This CDR3 contains 14 residues. Germline assignment: CDR1 MNHEY and CDR2 SVGAGI.

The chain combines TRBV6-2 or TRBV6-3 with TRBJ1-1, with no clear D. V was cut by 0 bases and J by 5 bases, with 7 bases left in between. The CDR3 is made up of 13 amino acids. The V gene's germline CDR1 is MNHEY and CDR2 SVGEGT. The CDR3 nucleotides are TGTGCCAGCAGTTACTCGATAACAACTGAAGCTTTCTTT. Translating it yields CASSYSITTEAFF.

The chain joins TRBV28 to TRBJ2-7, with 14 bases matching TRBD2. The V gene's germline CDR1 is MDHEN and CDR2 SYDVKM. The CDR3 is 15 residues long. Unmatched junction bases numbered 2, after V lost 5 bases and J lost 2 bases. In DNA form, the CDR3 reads TGTGCCAGCAGTGGGACTAGCGGGGGAACCTACGAGCAGTACTTC. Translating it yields CASSGTSGGTYEQYF.

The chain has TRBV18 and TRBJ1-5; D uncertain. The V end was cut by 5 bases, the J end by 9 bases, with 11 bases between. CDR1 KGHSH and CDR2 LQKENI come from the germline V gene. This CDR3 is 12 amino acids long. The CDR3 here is CASSTLSGPQHF. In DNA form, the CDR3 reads TGTGCCAGCTCAACTCTCTCCGGGCCCCAGCATTTT. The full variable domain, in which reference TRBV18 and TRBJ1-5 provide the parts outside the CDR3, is NAGVMQNPRHLVRRRGQEARLRCSPMKGHSHVYWYRQLPEEGLKFMVYLQKENIIDESGMPKERFSAEFPKEGPSILRIQQVVRGDSAAYFCASSTLSGPQHFGDGTRLSIL.

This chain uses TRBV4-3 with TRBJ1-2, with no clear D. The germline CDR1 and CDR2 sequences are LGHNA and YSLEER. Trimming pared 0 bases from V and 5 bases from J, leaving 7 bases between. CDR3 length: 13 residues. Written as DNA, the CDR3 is TGCGCCAGCAGCCAAGATGGTGCGTATGGCTACACCTTC. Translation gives CASSQDGAYGYTF.

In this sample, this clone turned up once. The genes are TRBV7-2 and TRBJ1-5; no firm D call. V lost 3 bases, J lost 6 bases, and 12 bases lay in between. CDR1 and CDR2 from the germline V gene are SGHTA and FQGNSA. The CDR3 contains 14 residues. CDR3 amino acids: CASSFRRAGQPQHF. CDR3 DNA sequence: TGTGCCAGCAGCTTCAGGCGAGCGGGTCAGCCCCAGCATTTT.

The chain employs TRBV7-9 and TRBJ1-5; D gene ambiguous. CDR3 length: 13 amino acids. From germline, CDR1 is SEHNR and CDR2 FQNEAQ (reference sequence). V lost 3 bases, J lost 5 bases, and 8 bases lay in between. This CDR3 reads CASSLEIDQPQHF. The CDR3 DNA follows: TGTGCCAGCAGCTTGGAGATAGATCAGCCCCAGCATTTT.

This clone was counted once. The CDR3 here is CASSTRRGGELFF. In DNA form, the CDR3 reads TGTGCCAGTAGTACTAGGAGGGGCGGGGAGCTGTTTTTT. The V and J genes are TRBV19 and TRBJ2-2, with D tentatively TRBD2 (6 bases). With 4 bases removed from V and 7 bases from J, the gap between germline ends came to 10 bases. The CDR3 length is 13 residues. Germline V gene lookup returns CDR1 LNHDA and CDR2 SQIVND (reference sequence).

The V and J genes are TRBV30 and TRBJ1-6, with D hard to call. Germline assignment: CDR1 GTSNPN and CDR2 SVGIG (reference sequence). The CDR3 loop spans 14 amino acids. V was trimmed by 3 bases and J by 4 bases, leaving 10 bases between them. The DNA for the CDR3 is TGTGCCTGGAGAACACAGATTTATAATTCACCCCTCCACTTT. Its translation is CAWRTQIYNSPLHF.

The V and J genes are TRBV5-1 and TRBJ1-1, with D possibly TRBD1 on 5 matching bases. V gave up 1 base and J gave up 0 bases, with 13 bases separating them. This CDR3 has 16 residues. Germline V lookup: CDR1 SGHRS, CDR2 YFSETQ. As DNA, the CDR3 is TGCGCCAGCAGCTTGCAGGCAGGGCCCTTGAACACTGAAGCTTTCTTT. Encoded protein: CASSLQAGPLNTEAFF.

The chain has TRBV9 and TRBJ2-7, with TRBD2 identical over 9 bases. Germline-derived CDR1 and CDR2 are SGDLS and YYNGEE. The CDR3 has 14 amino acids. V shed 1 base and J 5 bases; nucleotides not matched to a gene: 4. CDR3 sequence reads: CASSVLAGFHEQYF. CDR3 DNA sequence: TGTGCCAGCAGCGTACTAGCGGGATTCCACGAGCAGTACTTC.

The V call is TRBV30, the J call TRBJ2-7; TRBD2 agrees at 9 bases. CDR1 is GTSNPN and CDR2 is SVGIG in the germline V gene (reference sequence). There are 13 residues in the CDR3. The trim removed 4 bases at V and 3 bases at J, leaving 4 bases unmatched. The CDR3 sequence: CAWNSGSGYEQYF. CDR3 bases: TGTGCCTGGAATAGCGGGAGTGGCTACGAGCAGTACTTC. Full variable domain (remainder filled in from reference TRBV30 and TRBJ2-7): SQTIHQWPATLVQPVGSPLSLECTVEGTSNPNLYWYRQAAGRGLQLLFYSVGIGQISSEVPQNLSASRPQDRQFILSSKKLLLSDSGFYLCAWNSGSGYEQYFGPGTRLTVT.